Listed here is a single T cell receptor beta chain. Its specific antigen is unknown. Base qualities are not at hand, and no much larger clone is one base apart. The protocol used for the library was the immunoSEQ multiplex PCR assay. For TCR sequencing, RNA was extracted from every sample and reverse transcribed into cDNA to serve as template. First-strand cDNA was synthesized with SuperScript III using a 2:1 mix of oligo-dT and random hexamers. A synthetic immune receptor repertoire was used to assess amplification bias, and residual bias was removed computationally. On the study's bioinformatics: Raw reads were preprocessed to remove errors, and CDR3 was defined by IMGT conventions from the conserved cysteine to phenylalanine. To get clonality, Shannon entropy was normalized by log2 of the number of productive unique TCRs and the result was subtracted from 1. Whether scalp clones were CD4 or CD8 was inferred by matching scalp TCRbeta sequences against CD4 and CD8 repertoires sorted from blood. Imported from immuneACCESS, the table was reduced by TCRdb to in-frame sequences with V and J called. These copies leave out some clones; in studies compared against another copy, an unresolved V gene accounts for under half, and the cause of the remainder is not known. From that table come the V and J calls and clone size; the DNA was used to work out D and trimming. The sample profile shows 220,000 or so clones; around three fifths of them were found once. The biggest ten clones account for under 0.5% of the sample.

The intended sense of this specimen's time point label: baseline before oral tofacitinib. Peripheral blood and lesional scalp punch biopsies were obtained from patients with alopecia areata. PBMCs were isolated by density centrifugation and stained for CD3, CD4 and CD8, and CD4+ and CD8+ T cells were sorted on a FACSAria. This record comes from a study of CD8+ T cells in alopecia areata (dated by TCRdb to the late 2010s). Turning to the overall study: The treated patients took part in an open-label pilot trial in which moderate-to-severe alopecia areata was treated with oral tofacitinib at 5 to 10 mg twice daily. Tofacitinib was given for 6 to 18 months, followed by 6 months of follow-up off drug to assess delayed response and recurrence. To study T cell clonal expansion in alopecia areata, the researchers applied high-throughput TCRbeta sequencing to both the C3H/HeJ mouse model and human patients. Human TCRbeta sequencing covered scalp tissue and sorted CD4+ and CD8+ peripheral blood T cells from patchy and totalis/universalis alopecia areata patients and healthy controls. Biopsies were taken from tofacitinib-treated patients at baseline and at 4 and 24 weeks of treatment, and a later scalp biopsy was taken in several of the tofacitinib-treated patients. Scalp clonality was compared across normal scalp (n=4), patchy alopecia areata scalp (n=8), and alopecia totalis/universalis scalp (n=8). RNA came from the PAXgene miRNA kit for fixed scalp, the miRNeasy kit for PBMCs, and the RNeasy kit for mouse skin. immunoSEQ multiplex PCR using 35 Vbeta forward primers and 13 Jbeta reverse primers was used to amplify TCRbeta CDR3 regions.

CDR1 and CDR2 were assigned from the germline V gene (reference sequence) as GTSNPN and SVGIG. The CDR3 runs 14 residues from the cysteine to the phenylalanine. Kept here is only the CDR3 DNA, which spans 42 bases and is read in frame from base 1. Trimming leaves V shorter by 1 base and J shorter by 6 bases, with the junction holding 4 bases beyond the gene matches. Broad study findings and their caveats: Compared with normal scalp, lesional scalp, particularly in alopecia totalis/universalis, had higher clonality and more expanded CD8+ clones, which suggests antigenic drive. Resident alphabeta T cells in normal human skin are also sequenced, complicating scalp TCR repertoire analysis, unlike mouse skin dominated by gammadelta T cells. Compared with mice, TCR sequences shared between patients were less clear, possibly partly because of HLA diversity across the patient population.

The sequence was collected from a human donor with alopecia areata. The V gene is TRBV30 and the J gene is TRBJ2-2; 8 of the junction bases match TRBD1. The sample was CD4+ T cells sorted from blood, taken at week 0. The DNA sequence is as follows: TGTGCCTGGAGTGGTCAGGGGGCCGCCGGGGAGCTGTTTTTT. Translated, this gives CAWSGQGAAGELFF.